A selection of T cell receptor beta chains follows, all from one sample in a study of T cells in tuberculosis. Libraries were prepared by immunoSEQ multiplex PCR; TCRdb keeps only in-frame clonotypes and omits some of them. The sample lists 20,000 to 25,000 clones, approximately 85% occurring once. The sequencing used PBMCs, collected at tuberculosis diagnosis. These receptors were obtained from an adult with tuberculosis. The CDR3 runs from the conserved cysteine through the conserved F or W. A D gene is named only where the DNA matches it firmly. Only some rows state a clone size, as once, few, many or a class for expanded clones.

DNA,CDR3,D,J,size,V
TGTGCCAGCAGTGTCCGACAGGGGGCGCGCGGCTACACCTTC,CASSVRQGARGYTF,TRBD1,TRBJ1-2,once,TRBV27
TGTGCCAGTAGCCAGACCGGGACAGGGGCCCAGATAGCCAAAAACATTCAGTACTTC,CASSQTGTGAQIAKNIQYF,TRBD1,TRBJ2-4,NA,TRBV19
TGCGCCAGCAGCTCGGGGACTAGCGGGAACGAGCAGTTCTTC,CASSSGTSGNEQFF,TRBD2,TRBJ2-1,once,TRBV5-1
TGTGCCTGGAGACAGGGGAAAGAGACCCAGTACTTC,CAWRQGKETQYF,TRBD1,TRBJ2-5,NA,TRBV30
TGTGCCAGCAGCTTATCGGACAGGGGGCTGGGAAAAAGGACTGAAGCTTTCTTT,CASSLSDRGLGKRTEAFF,TRBD1,TRBJ1-1,NA,TRBV11-2
TGTGCCAGCAGCTTCCGACTAGCGGACCCGGGGAACTTC,CASSFRLADPGNF,TRBD2,TRBJ2-7,NA,TRBV7-2
TGTGCCAGCAGCCCAGCGTGGGGGCGGGACTATGGCTACACCTTC,CASSPAWGRDYGYTF,NA,TRBJ1-2,NA,TRBV11-2
TGTGCCAGTCTTTCAGGGACAGGGGCTGGGGAGCAGTACTTC,CASLSGTGAGEQYF,TRBD1,TRBJ2-7,NA,TRBV7-2
TGTGCCAGTACCGATCCCGGGGGGACCTACAATGAGCAGTTCTTC,CASTDPGGTYNEQFF,TRBD2,TRBJ2-1,once,TRBV19
TGTGCCTGGACCACCCGAGGTTTCCAAGAGACCCAGTACTTC,CAWTTRGFQETQYF,NA,TRBJ2-5,NA,TRBV30
TGTGCCAGCAAAGGAGGACGGGGAAGCTCCTACGAGCAGTACTTC,CASKGGRGSSYEQYF,NA,TRBJ2-7,NA,TRBV6-5
TGTGCCTGGAAACGACAGCTGCACCTCTCTGGGGCCAACGTCCTGACTTTC,CAWKRQLHLSGANVLTF,NA,TRBJ2-6,NA,TRBV30
TGTGCCAGCAGTTACTCGACTCAGGGTCGATTCTATACGCAGTATTTT,CASSYSTQGRFYTQYF,NA,TRBJ2-3,once,TRBV6-5
TGCGCCAGCACCCTAGCGGGAGGGCCAGGCACCGGGGAGCTGTTTTTT,CASTLAGGPGTGELFF,TRBD2,TRBJ2-2,NA,TRBV5-1
TGTGCCAGCAGCTTAGGCGGGACAGGGGTTTCACCCCTCCACTTT,CASSLGGTGVSPLHF,TRBD1,TRBJ1-6,once,TRBV11-2
TGTGCCAGCAGTTCTTCCCCGGGACAGGGTCAAGAGACCCAGTACTTC,CASSSSPGQGQETQYF,TRBD1,TRBJ2-5,NA,TRBV28
TGTGCCAGTAGTACGAGGGACAGACGGAGTGGCTACACCTTC,CASSTRDRRSGYTF,TRBD1,TRBJ1-2,NA,TRBV19
TGTGCCAGCGGGGGGGACAGGAACAATCAGCCCCAGCATTTT,CASGGDRNNQPQHF,TRBD1,TRBJ1-5,NA,TRBV2
TGTGCCAGCAGTAGTCGGCCGACTCTCTATGGCTACACCTTC,CASSSRPTLYGYTF,NA,TRBJ1-2,once,TRBV27
TGTGCCAGCAGCGGAACCGGGACTAGCGGGAGAGGTGAGACCCAGTACTTC,CASSGTGTSGRGETQYF,TRBD2,TRBJ2-5,NA,TRBV5-4
TGTGCCAGCAGCTGGGGACTAGCGGGGCCGTCCTACGAGCAGTACTTC,CASSWGLAGPSYEQYF,TRBD2,TRBJ2-7,few,TRBV7-2
TGTGCCAGCAGCTTAGATCCCGCCGTCGGAAACATTCAGTACTTC,CASSLDPAVGNIQYF,NA,TRBJ2-4,NA,TRBV7-8
TGTGCCAGCAGCTCTTGGGGGACTCGTGAAAAACTGTTTTTT,CASSSWGTREKLFF,NA,TRBJ1-4,NA,TRBV11-2
TGTGCCAGCGCCCCCTCTGGGGGGGCTTTGTCACCCCTCCACTTT,CASAPSGGALSPLHF,NA,TRBJ1-6,once,TRBV5-4
TGCGCCAGCAGCTTGGGGACTAGCGGACAGTCCTACAATGAGCAGTTCTTC,CASSLGTSGQSYNEQFF,TRBD2,TRBJ2-1,NA,TRBV5-1
TGCGCCAGCAGTGAGACCCGGACAGGGGGGAATTACGAGCAGTACTTC,CASSETRTGGNYEQYF,TRBD1,TRBJ2-7,NA,TRBV10-1
TGTGCCAGCAGCTTTGGGTACAGGGCTGTGGGGGAAAAACTGTTTTTT,CASSFGYRAVGEKLFF,NA,TRBJ1-4,NA,TRBV11-2
TGTGCCAGTAGTATCACGCAGGGGGCTAGTGAGCAGTACTTC,CASSITQGASEQYF,TRBD1,TRBJ2-7,once,TRBV19
TGTGCCAGCAGCTTACAGGGGGCGAAAACTGGAAACACCATATATTTT,CASSLQGAKTGNTIYF,TRBD1,TRBJ1-3,NA,TRBV7-9
TGTGCCAGCAGTTTATTCCCAGGGGCGGAATCACCCCTCCACTTT,CASSLFPGAESPLHF,NA,TRBJ1-6,few,TRBV28
TGTGCCAGCAGTGACAGGGGGCCAGGGTACGAGCAGTACTTC,CASSDRGPGYEQYF,TRBD1,TRBJ2-7,NA,TRBV6-6
TGCAGCGTTCGACACAGCAATCAGCCCCAGCATTTT,CSVRHSNQPQHF,NA,TRBJ1-5,few,TRBV29-1
TGTGCCAGCACCCCGCCAGGGACAGCTGTCTACACCTTC,CASTPPGTAVYTF,TRBD1,TRBJ1-2,NA,TRBV6-5
TGTGCCAGCAGCTTGTTTGGGGCGAATTCACCCCTCCACTTT,CASSLFGANSPLHF,NA,TRBJ1-6,few,TRBV5-6
TGTGCCAGCAGGCGGGTTGTTGGGCAAGAGACCCAGTACTTC,CASRRVVGQETQYF,NA,TRBJ2-5,once,TRBV2
TGTGCCAGCAGTTACGCAGGGAATGGAAACACCATATATTTT,CASSYAGNGNTIYF,NA,TRBJ1-3,NA,TRBV6-5
TGTGCCAGCGCTGGGGGGGATGGTAACACTGAAGCTTTCTTT,CASAGGDGNTEAFF,NA,TRBJ1-1,NA,TRBV19
TGTGCCAGCAGTTACTCGACAGGAAGACTGTTTTTT,CASSYSTGRLFF,NA,TRBJ1-4,NA,TRBV6-6
TGTGCCAGCAGCCGAACGAGTAGTGGAGAGGGTAATATCAATCAGCCCCAGCATTTT,CASSRTSSGEGNINQPQHF,NA,TRBJ1-5,NA,TRBV5-5